The next 8 T cell receptor beta chains were all read from a single sample in a study of vaccination and CD4 T cells after COVID-19. No cognate antigen is known for these TCRs. Treatment of the sample: approximately nine-day PBMC culture with coronavirus spike peptide pools or control peptides (ViraFEST assay). Cultured CD4+ T cell DNA underwent sequencing with the Oncomine TCR Beta short-read assay. TCRdb reprocessed the PCR reads with MiXCR, giving one entry per CDR3 protein. The repertoire includes 15,000 or so distinct CDR3 sequences, 76% of them detected once, and 20% to 25% sits in the top ten. The sample consisted of CD4+ T cells from blood, cultured in vitro. The receptors here all came from a human donor who had recovered from COVID-19.

CDR3 protein: CASRSGRGPSTDTQYF. CDR3 sequence (DNA): TGTGCCAGCAGGAGCGGGAGGGGACCTAGCACAGATACGCAGTATTTT. V and J are TRBV6-1 and TRBJ2-3; 10 nucleotides match TRBD2. This CDR3 region has 16 residues. The junction had 6 bases not matched to a gene; V was cut back by 6 bases and J by 0 bases. Germline assignment: CDR1 MNHNS and CDR2 SASEGT.

The V gene is TRBV20-1, the J gene TRBJ2-7, with D hard to call. V was pared by 6 bases and J by 0 bases, with 15 bases between. This CDR3 is 14 amino acids long. Germline assignment: CDR1 DFQATT and CDR2 SNEGSKA (reference sequence). CDR3 sequence: CSATRRFGSYEQYF. CDR3 coding DNA: TGCAGTGCCACGAGGCGCTTTGGCTCCTACGAGCAGTACTTC.

This chain uses TRBV20-1 with TRBJ1-2, with 12 bases aligning to TRBD1. CDR1 is DFQATT and CDR2 is SNEGSKA in the germline V gene (reference sequence). This CDR3 has 15 residues. Trimming took 6 bases from V and 8 from J; bases not matched to a gene: 13. The CDR3 DNA follows: TGCAGTGCCCAACGACCGGGACAGGGGGCGAGCGGCTACACCTTC. This encodes CSAQRPGQGASGYTF.

This chain uses TRBV24-1 with TRBJ2-5; 9 nucleotides agree with TRBD2. CDR1 and CDR2 from the germline V gene are KGHDR and SFDVKD. The CDR3 length is 15 residues. Germline trimming cut 4 bases from V and 3 bases from J; bases unmatched to any gene: 5. The DNA for the CDR3 is TGTGCCACCAGTGAACCACTAGCGGGCAAAGAGACCCAGTACTTC. The encoded protein is CATSEPLAGKETQYF.

The V and J genes are TRBV12-5 and TRBJ1-1, with D maybe TRBD1 (5 bases). This CDR3 contains 15 residues. Trimming took off 6 bases at V and 1 base at J, with 15 bases between the two ends. Germline V gene lookup returns CDR1 LGHNT and CDR2 FRNRAP. CDR3 protein: CASGPQGFGNTEAFF. The CDR3 DNA sequence: TGTGCTAGTGGGCCGCAGGGATTCGGGAACACTGAAGCTTTCTTT.

CDR3 DNA sequence: TGTGCCAGCATTATGGGAGACTATGGCTACACCTTC. Translating gives CASIMGDYGYTF. The V and J genes are TRBV6-1 and TRBJ1-2; D uncertain. Germline CDR1 MNHNS, CDR2 SASEGT. The CDR3 covers 12 residues. V shed 7 bases and J shed 3 bases, with 9 bases lying between them.

The V call is TRBV10-1, the J call TRBJ2-1; 12 nucleotides match TRBD2. CDR1 and CDR2 (germline): WNHNN, SYGVQD (reference sequence). The CDR3 is 17 residues long. Trimming took 4 bases from V and 3 from J; bases not matched to a gene: 7. The CDR3 coding sequence is TGCGCCAGCAGTGGGACTAGCGGGAAAGGGGGCTACAATGAGCAGTTCTTC. Residues: CASSGTSGKGGYNEQFF.

The chain employs TRBV2 and TRBJ1-5; D gene ambiguous. V dropped 5 bases and J dropped 7 bases, with 12 bases sitting between them. Germline V gene sequence: CDR1 SNHLY, CDR2 FYNNEI. CDR3 length: 13 amino acids. CDR3: CASSIRVFQPQHF. The DNA for the CDR3 is TGTGCCAGCAGTATTCGGGTGTTCCAGCCCCAGCATTTT. Full variable domain (remainder filled in from reference TRBV2 and TRBJ1-5): EPEVTQTPSHQVTQMGQEVILRCVPISNHLYFYWYRQILGQKVEFLVSFYNNEISEKSEIFDDQFSVERPDGSNFTLKIRSTKLEDSAMYFCASSIRVFQPQHFGDGTRLSIL.